This section outlines one TCR beta chain sequence together with its context. The target of this receptor is not known. No qualities accompany the bases; no much larger clone lies one base away. Patients with a history of autoimmune disease or receiving systemic immunosuppression were excluded from the trial. In every dose cohort, peripheral blood was drawn for TCR sequencing at baseline, cycle 4 day 1, and cycle 7 day 1. Samples were obtained from an open-label, multicenter, first-in-human phase I dose-escalation trial of ivuxolimab. Adults with locally advanced or metastatic melanoma, renal cell carcinoma, hepatocellular carcinoma or head and neck squamous cell carcinoma were enrolled in the trial. Before TCR sequencing, CD4+ and CD8+ T cells were separately sorted from peripheral blood. V and J are truncated by 5 bases and 0 bases respectively, leaving an intervening sequence of 13 bases. Reading the germline V gene (reference sequence) gives CDR1 SSHAT and CDR2 FNYEAQ. Its CDR3 holds 15 amino acids, cysteine through phenylalanine. The DNA shown is the 45-base CDR3, in frame from base 1.

This sample is drawn from a study of OX40 agonist ivuxolimab in advanced cancers. Background on the whole study: Ivuxolimab was an agonistic, fully human IgG2 monoclonal antibody directed against OX40 (CD134), a costimulatory receptor. Peripheral TCRbeta sequencing aimed to test whether ivuxolimab altered TCR sequence diversity and caused clonal T-cell expansion. Partial responses were achieved by three dose-escalation patients, of whom one had hepatocellular carcinoma and two had cutaneous melanoma. Intravenous ivuxolimab was administered to patients every 2 weeks at six dose levels: 0.01, 0.1, 0.3, 1.5, 3 and 10 mg/kg. Prior anti-PD-1, anti-PD-L1 or anti-CTLA-4 therapy was permitted, and checkpoint inhibitors had been received by around 40% of dose-escalation patients. A male proportion of around 81% and a mean age of approximately 62 years, ranging from roughly 23 to 79, were recorded for the dose-escalation cohort. The paper reports the monotherapy dose-escalation portion (N of about 50 patients) of the phase I ivuxolimab trial. Of the roughly 51 patients in dose escalation, 19 had hepatocellular carcinoma, around 15 had melanoma, 9 had renal cell carcinoma and 9 had head and neck cancer. Paper-wide results and their limitations: Low levels of normalized T-cell clonal expansion were also shown by some nonresponding patients. In partial responders in the 0.1-3.0 mg/kg groups, normalized peripheral clonal expansion was found to be among the lowest, especially among CD8+ T cells. At doses from 0.1 to 3.0 mg/kg, clonal expansion was seen in both CD4+ and CD8+ blood T cells between baseline and week 6. Antigen specificity was not determined for the clonally expanded peripheral T cells. After ivuxolimab, more expanded clones were found on average in CD8+ T cells than in CD4+ T cells.

Genomic DNA was extracted from sorted cells for sequencing of the TCRbeta CDR3 region. The immunoSEQ Assay was used for sequencing of TCRbeta CDR3 regions. TCRdb provides this immuneACCESS table in a form limited to in-frame rearrangements. Some clones are lacking; in checked studies, under half of them reflect an unresolved V gene, and why the rest are absent is not known. The sample contains 55,000 to 90,000 clones, approximately 80% of them found a single time. The ten largest account for 1.1% of the sample. The sequence derives from an adult with an advanced solid tumor such as melanoma, head and neck, liver or kidney cancer. This sample comprised CD4+ or CD8+ T cells sorted from blood, obtained in a trial of the OX40 agonist ivuxolimab. This sequence uses TRBV7-7 and TRBJ1-2, with the D gene call left open. The bases are TGTGCCAGCAGCCCCCTTTCACAGTCTAACTATGGCTACACCTTC. Its amino acids are CASSPLSQSNYGYTF.